The 2 T cell receptor beta chains given below trace back to one sample, sequenced in a study of cytomegalovirus exposure and HLA in healthy donors. PCR employed 60 Vbeta and 13 Jbeta primers. Assay: immunoSEQ multiplex PCR; the TCRdb copy retains only in-frame clones and omits some. The top ten clones hold 10% of a sample with fewer than 110,000 clones, 75% to 85% of them seen once. The sample taken for sequencing was PBMCs. These receptor sequences come from a woman aged 18-35 years in good health and CMV-seropositive.

The chain joins TRBV5-1 to TRBJ2-1, with TRBD1 identical over 7 bases. The CDR3 runs 16 residues. After removal of 4 bases from V and 1 base from J, the junction contained 8 bases not matched to a gene. In germline, CDR1 is SGHRS, CDR2 YFSETQ. CDR3 in amino acids: CASSRHEGASYNEQFF. DNA of the CDR3: TGCGCCAGCAGCCGCCACGAGGGGGCATCCTACAATGAGCAGTTCTTC. Together with reference TRBV5-1 and TRBJ2-1, the CDR3 gives the full variable domain: KAGVTQTPRYLIKTRGQQVTLSCSPISGHRSVSWYQQTPGQGLQFLFEYFSETQRNKGNFPGRFSGRQFSNSRSEMNVSTLELGDSALYLCASSRHEGASYNEQFFGPGTRLTVL.

The CDR3 coding sequence is TGCGCCAGCAACGAGGGGGCTCGGGAGACCCAGTACTTC. This sequence encodes CASNEGARETQYF. This sequence joins TRBV5-1 and TRBJ2-5; 7 nucleotides line up with TRBD1. V was clipped by 6 bases and J by 5 bases; unmatched bases: 7. Germline V CDR1 and CDR2: SGHRS, YFSETQ. The CDR3 length is 13 residues.